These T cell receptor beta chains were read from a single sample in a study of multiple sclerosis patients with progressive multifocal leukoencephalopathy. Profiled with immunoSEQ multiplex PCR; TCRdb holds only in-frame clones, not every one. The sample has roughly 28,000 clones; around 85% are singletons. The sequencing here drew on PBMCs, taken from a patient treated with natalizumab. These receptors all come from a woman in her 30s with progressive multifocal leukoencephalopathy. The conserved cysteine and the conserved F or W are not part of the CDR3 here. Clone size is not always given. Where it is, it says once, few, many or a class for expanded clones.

ASSFRDDGAYEQY,TRBV7-9,few,13,TRBJ2-7
AWRPGQGNYEQY,TRBV30,-,12,TRBJ2-7
ASSASGNHEQY,TRBV5-1,-,11,TRBJ2-7
ASSLDALSA,TRBV11-2,-,9,TRBJ1-2
SALPGPLGETQY,TRBV29-1,-,12,TRBJ2-5
ASSRAGGPRTDTQY,TRBV27,-,14,TRBJ2-3
ASGDSGWGDTEAF,TRBV28,-,13,TRBJ1-1
ASSLRTTHNEQF,TRBV5-4,-,12,TRBJ2-1
ASSKLAGGSYNEQF,TRBV21-1,-,14,TRBJ2-1
ASSLGQRHYGYT,TRBV4-2,-,12,TRBJ1-2
ASSLSLGMELF,TRBV7-6,-,11,TRBJ1-4
ASSIRTGGGNEQF,TRBV19,-,13,TRBJ2-1
ACIRGGNTIY,TRBV30,-,10,TRBJ1-3
ASSEMGANYGYT,TRBV2,medium-sized,12,TRBJ1-2
ASSLSQGQLAATYEQY,TRBV5-1,-,16,TRBJ2-7
ASSVGSRGETQY,TRBV10-2,-,12,TRBJ2-5